This T cell receptor beta chain was documented in a study of PD-1 blockade in classical Hodgkin lymphoma. Relapse was seen in all patients after autologous stem cell transplantation, and brentuximab vedotin exposure was variable. Magnetic negative selection served to purify CD4+ T cells out of PBMCs that had been thawed. Relapsed/refractory classical Hodgkin lymphoma patients had complete, partial or progressive responses. A single count supports this clone. Its target is not known. The protocol was immunoSEQ multiplex PCR, while the TCRdb copy is restricted to in-frame clones and leaves out a portion. The repertoire consists of about 7,600 clones, with 75% to 80% occurring once and the leading ten covering approximately 7.2%. Between the trimmed V and J ends, which lost 4 bases and 3 bases, there was a span of 10 bases. Germline CDR1 reads MGHRA; CDR2 reads YSYEKL. This CDR3 spans 13 amino acids. General study results and limits: Exclusion covered patients beginning nivolumab under 1 year post-ASCT.

The genes are TRBV4-1 and TRBJ2-7; no reliable D call. Sequencing was performed on CD4+ T cells from blood, taken at baseline. The clonotype was recovered from a human donor with classical Hodgkin lymphoma. The CDR3 DNA follows: TGCGCCAGCAGCCCCCGACTGGTCTACGAGCAGTACTTC. Translating it yields CASSPRLVYEQYF.